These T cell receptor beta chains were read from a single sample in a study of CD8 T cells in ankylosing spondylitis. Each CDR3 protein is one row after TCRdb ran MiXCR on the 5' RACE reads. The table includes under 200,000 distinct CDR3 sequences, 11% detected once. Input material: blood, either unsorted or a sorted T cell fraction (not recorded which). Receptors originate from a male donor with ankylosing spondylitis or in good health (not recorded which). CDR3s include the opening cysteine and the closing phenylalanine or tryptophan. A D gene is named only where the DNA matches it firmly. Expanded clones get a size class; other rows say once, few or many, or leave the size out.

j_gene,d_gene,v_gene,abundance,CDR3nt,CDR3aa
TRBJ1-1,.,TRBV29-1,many,TGCAGCGCAATCAGGGACGTGAACACTGAAGCTTTCTTT,CSAIRDVNTEAFF
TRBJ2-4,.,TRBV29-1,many,TGCAGCGTTGGAAGCCCATCCAAAAACATTCAGTACTTC,CSVGSPSKNIQYF
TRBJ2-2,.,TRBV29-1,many,TGCAGCGCGGAGTCAGGGACGAACACCGGGGAGCTGTTTTTT,CSAESGTNTGELFF
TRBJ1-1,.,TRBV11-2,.,TGTGCCAGCAGCTTCCCGGGGGACACTGAAGCTTTCTTT,CASSFPGDTEAFF
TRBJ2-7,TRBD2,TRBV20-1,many,TGCAGTGCTAGTGCATCCCTAGCGGGGGGGACTTACGAGCAGTACTTC,CSASASLAGGTYEQYF
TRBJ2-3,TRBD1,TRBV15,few,TGTGCCACCAGCTCCAGACAGGGGCCCCGTCCAGATACGCAGTATTTT,CATSSRQGPRPDTQYF
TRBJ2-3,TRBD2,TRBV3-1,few,TGTGCCAGCAGCCAAGATACGAGACTAGCGGGAGTTACAGATACGCAGTATTTT,CASSQDTRLAGVTDTQYF
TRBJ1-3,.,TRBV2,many,TGTGCCAGCACTGAACAGGGTGCTGGAAACACCATATATTTT,CASTEQGAGNTIYF
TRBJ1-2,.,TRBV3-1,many,TGTGCCAGCAGCCAACCGGGGAACAGGAATGGCTACACCTTC,CASSQPGNRNGYTF
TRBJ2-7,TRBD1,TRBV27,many,TGTGCCAGCAGTTTATCCGGGACAGGGGGCGCCGAGCAGTACTTC,CASSLSGTGGAEQYF
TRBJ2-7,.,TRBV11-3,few,TGTGCCAGCAGTATACAAACACGGAATCGGTACGAGCAGTACTTC,CASSIQTRNRYEQYF